This TCR beta chain was recorded in a study of T cells in tuberculosis. Study-wide results and caveats: Shorter CDR3-alpha in active tuberculosis partly drove smaller distances.

The data were produced by immunoSEQ multiplex PCR, yet TCRdb's version contains in-frame clones alone and is incomplete. The sample consists of approximately 28,000 clones, 90% to 95% of them appearing once. V lost 4 bases, J lost 2 bases, and 15 bases lay in between. The CDR3 sequence is 16 residues long. The germline CDR1 and CDR2 sequences are MGHRA and YSYEKL. For this clone: Antigen: not known.

V usage is TRBV4-1 and J usage is TRBJ2-1; tentative D call: TRBD2 (5 bases). The sequencing input was PBMCs. The origin of this receptor is a donor aged 10-30 years with latent tuberculosis or without tuberculosis infection. In DNA form, the CDR3 reads TGCGCCAGCAGCCGACCCTCTGGACTCCCCTACAATGAGCAGTTCTTC. It codes for CASSRPSGLPYNEQFF.